This TCR beta chain was recovered during a study of T cell responses to AZD1222 COVID-19 vaccine. This clone was seen once. Antigen: not known. The protocol was immunoSEQ multiplex PCR, while the TCRdb copy is restricted to in-frame clones and leaves out a portion. The data show about 140,000 clones, more than 85% seen once. CDR1 is KGHSH, CDR2 LQKENI, per germline. With 4 bases clipped from V and 5 bases from J, the junction kept 5 bases outside the gene matches. The CDR3 has 14 amino acids. Study-wide findings and caveats: CD4 TCRs covered the whole spike, strongest at regions 160-218 and 743-854.

The rearrangement links TRBV18 to TRBJ1-5, with 7 bases aligning to TRBD1. The TCR originated in an adult in good health. This sample comprised peripheral blood, obtained on day 0 of MenACWY control vaccination. In nucleotides, the CDR3 is TGTGCCAGCTCACGGGGGGACAGCTATCAGCCCCAGCATTTT. It specifies CASSRGDSYQPQHF. Full variable domain (outside the CDR3, taken from reference TRBV18 and TRBJ1-5): NAGVMQNPRHLVRRRGQEARLRCSPMKGHSHVYWYRQLPEEGLKFMVYLQKENIIDESGMPKERFSAEFPKEGPSILRIQQVVRGDSAAYFCASSRGDSYQPQHFGDGTRLSIL.